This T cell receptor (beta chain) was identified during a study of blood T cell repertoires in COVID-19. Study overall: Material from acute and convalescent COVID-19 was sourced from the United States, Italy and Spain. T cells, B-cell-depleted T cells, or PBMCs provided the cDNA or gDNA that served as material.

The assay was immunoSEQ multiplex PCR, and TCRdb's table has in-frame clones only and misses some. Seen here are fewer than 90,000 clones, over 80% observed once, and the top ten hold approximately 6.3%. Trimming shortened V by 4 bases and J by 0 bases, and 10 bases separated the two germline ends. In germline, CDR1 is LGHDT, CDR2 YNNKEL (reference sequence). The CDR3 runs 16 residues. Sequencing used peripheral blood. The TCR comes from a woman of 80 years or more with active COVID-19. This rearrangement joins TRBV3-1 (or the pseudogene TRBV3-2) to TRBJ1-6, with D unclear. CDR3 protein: CASSLRWSSYNSPLHF. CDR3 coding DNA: TGTGCCAGCAGCCTTCGTTGGAGCTCCTATAATTCACCCCTCCACTTT.